These T cell receptor beta chains were read from a single sample in a study of shared clonotypes between healthy human individuals. Libraries were prepared by immunoSEQ multiplex PCR; TCRdb keeps only in-frame clonotypes and omits some of them. This sample has fewer than 2.5 million clones, with roughly 93% found just once. The sample comprised naive CD4+ T cells from PBMCs. Source of these receptors: a man in his late teens or twenties in good health. Some clones in this sample may be carry-over from other donors' samples. Both conserved end residues are part of each CDR3. D genes are given only for firm matches. Some rows have no size entry. The others give once, few or many, or a class for an expanded clone.

d_gene	v_gene	j_gene	abundance	CDR3nt	CDR3aa
-	TRBV28	TRBJ1-4	-	TGTGCCAGCAGTCTCCCACAGGGACTGGGTGAAAAACTGTTTTTT	CASSLPQGLGEKLFF
-	TRBV21-1	TRBJ2-7	-	TGTGCCAGCAGCAAAAAAAAGGGGGACAGAACCTACTACGAGCAGTACTTC	CASSKKKGDRTYYEQYF
-	TRBV6-5	TRBJ2-7	-	TGTGCCAGCAGTTACTCGAATCGGGCCTGGAGCGAGCAGTACTTC	CASSYSNRAWSEQYF
-	TRBV10-1	TRBJ2-7	-	TGCGCCAGCAGTGTGGTTTGTCAGACCCCAAGGCTTGACGAGCAGTACTTC	CASSVVCQTPRLDEQYF
-	TRBV29-1	TRBJ2-2	-	TGCAGCGTTGTCGGGGCGGCTAGCCGAGAAAACACCGGGGAGCTGTTTTTT	CSVVGAASRENTGELFF
TRBD2	TRBV4-1	TRBJ2-7	-	TGCGCCAGCAGCCACTCGGACGGGAGGAGCTCCTACGAGCAGTACTTC	CASSHSDGRSSYEQYF
-	TRBV18	TRBJ1-1	-	TGTGCCAGCTCATCCCTCGGGGGCAGGGGCACTGAAGCTTTCTTT	CASSSLGGRGTEAFF
TRBD2	TRBV5-1	TRBJ2-1	-	TGCGCCAGCAGCTTGGGGCTAGCGGGCCCCTACAATGAGCAGTTCTTC	CASSLGLAGPYNEQFF
TRBD2	TRBV11-2	TRBJ2-1	-	TGTGCCAGCAGCTTAGGCGGACTAGCAAAGTACAATGAGCAGTTCTTC	CASSLGGLAKYNEQFF
-	TRBV7-9	TRBJ2-7	-	TGTGCCAGCAGCCGATCCGACAGCGCCTACGAGCAGTACTTC	CASSRSDSAYEQYF
-	TRBV15	TRBJ2-2	once	TGTGCCACCAGCAGAGATATGGAGACGATCTGGCGGGGGGAGCTGTTTTTT	CATSRDMETIWRGELFF
TRBD2	TRBV10-2	TRBJ2-1	-	TGCGCCAGCTTCCCAGGAACTAGCGACTACAATGAGCAGTTCTTC	CASFPGTSDYNEQFF
-	TRBV4-1	TRBJ1-6	-	TGCGCCAGCAGCCAAGAAGGCTGGTTGACGGATAATTCACCCCTCCACTTT	CASSQEGWLTDNSPLHF
-	TRBV5-1	TRBJ2-7	few	TGCGCCAGCAGCTCCCCAGGATTAGAGCAGTACTTC	CASSSPGLEQYF
-	TRBV7-3	TRBJ2-1	-	TGTGCCAGCAGCCCCGACGGGGGCTTAATCAATGAGCAGTTCTTC	CASSPDGGLINEQFF
-	TRBV7-8	TRBJ2-1	-	TGTGCCAGCAGCTTCAGGACGGTGAGCTCCTACAATGAGCAGTTCTTC	CASSFRTVSSYNEQFF
TRBD1	TRBV6-6	TRBJ2-2	once	TGTGCCAGCAGTCGTGGTGACAGGGACACCGGGGAGCTGTTTTTT	CASSRGDRDTGELFF
TRBD2	TRBV5-1	TRBJ2-1	-	TGCGCCAGCAGCCCAGGACTAGCCTTCTACAATGAGCAGTTCTTC	CASSPGLAFYNEQFF
TRBD2	TRBV7-9	TRBJ2-1	-	TGTGCCAGCAGCTTAAGTCCGCGGGAGGGCCCCAGGGGGCAGTTCTTC	CASSLSPREGPRGQFF
-	TRBV4-1	TRBJ2-2	-	TGCGCCAGCAGCCAAGGGACAGCGCGAATGAGGAACACCGGGGAGCTGTTTTTT	CASSQGTARMRNTGELFF
TRBD1	TRBV28	TRBJ1-2	-	TGTGCCAGCAGAGTCCAACAGGGGTACTATGGCTACACCTTC	CASRVQQGYYGYTF
-	TRBV6-5	TRBJ2-7	once	TGTGCCAGCAGTTACTCCTGGGGCCCTTACGAGCAGTACTTC	CASSYSWGPYEQYF
-	TRBV7-2	TRBJ2-7	-	TGTGCCAGCAGCAAGGACACTTACGAGCAGTACTTC	CASSKDTYEQYF
-	TRBV28	TRBJ1-1	-	TGTGCCAGCAGTTTAATTGCAGGGAGCACTGAAGCTTTCTTT	CASSLIAGSTEAFF
-	TRBV7-2	TRBJ2-1	-	TGTGCCAGCAGCTTTAGCTCCCGGTACAATGAGCAGTTCTTC	CASSFSSRYNEQFF
TRBD1	TRBV18	TRBJ2-7	-	TGTGCCAGCTCACCATCCGGACAGGGTTGGGAGCAGTACTTC	CASSPSGQGWEQYF
-	TRBV28	TRBJ2-7	-	TGTGCCAGCAGTTTGGACAGCTCCTACGAGCAGTACTTC	CASSLDSSYEQYF
-	TRBV5-4	TRBJ2-7	-	TGTGCCAGCAGCTTGTTTGACGGACCCTACGAGCAGTACTTC	CASSLFDGPYEQYF
TRBD1	TRBV28	TRBJ2-1	-	TGTGCCAGCCGGGGACAGGGGTTCTACAATGAGCAGTTCTTC	CASRGQGFYNEQFF
TRBD2	TRBV9	TRBJ2-2	-	TGTGCCAGCAGCGTAGGCAATCCGGGGGGCGGGGAGCTGTTTTTT	CASSVGNPGGGELFF
TRBD1	TRBV2	TRBJ2-7	-	TGTGCCAGCAGTGAATATGCTTCCAGGGGGCACGAGCAGTACTTC	CASSEYASRGHEQYF
-	TRBV5-6	TRBJ2-7	-	TGTGCCAGCAGCTTGGAGGGTGTTTTTGCCTACGAGCAGTACTTC	CASSLEGVFAYEQYF
TRBD1	TRBV11-3	TRBJ2-7	-	TGTGCCAGCAGCCGGGACGGGACAGGAACCTACGAGCAGTACTTC	CASSRDGTGTYEQYF
TRBD1	TRBV10-3	TRBJ2-7	-	TGTGCCATCAGTCCCGGGACAGGCGTTTTCGAGCAGTACTTC	CAISPGTGVFEQYF
-	TRBV28	TRBJ2-2	-	TGTGCCAGCAGTCTTCAGGCCGGGGAGCTGTTTTTT	CASSLQAGELFF
-	TRBV9	TRBJ2-7	-	TGTGCCAGCAGCGTATCCGGGACTTACACCTACGAGCAGTACTTC	CASSVSGTYTYEQYF
TRBD1	TRBV19	TRBJ1-2	-	TGTGCCAGTAACAACAGGGGAAGAAGGGACTACACCTTC	CASNNRGRRDYTF
-	TRBV11-2	TRBJ2-5	-	TGTGCCAGCAGCTTAGAACCAGGGCGGGGTGGGGAGACCCAGTACTTC	CASSLEPGRGGETQYF
-	TRBV28	TRBJ2-5	-	TGTGCCAGCGGCCACCGCGGCCAAGAGACCCAGTACTTC	CASGHRGQETQYF
-	TRBV28	TRBJ2-1	-	TGTGCCAGCAGTTTAGGGGGCGAGGGAGGTGGCAATGAGCAGTTCTTC	CASSLGGEGGGNEQFF
TRBD2	TRBV7-7	TRBJ2-1	-	TGTGCCAGCAGCCCTACTAGCGGGAGGCGAATAAATGAGCAGTTCTTC	CASSPTSGRRINEQFF
-	TRBV30	TRBJ1-5	few	TGTGCCTGGAGTGTAGGAGGTAACCAGCCCCAGCATTTT	CAWSVGGNQPQHF
-	TRBV30	TRBJ1-5	-	TGTGCCTGGAGTGTATTGTTACGGGGCGCGGGGCAGCCCCAGCATTTT	CAWSVLLRGAGQPQHF
-	TRBV5-1	TRBJ1-5	-	TGCGCCAGCAGTCAGGGACCCTCAACCAATCAGCCCCAGCATTTT	CASSQGPSTNQPQHF